The 29 T cell receptor beta chains presented below share a single source sample, sequenced in a study of blood T cell repertoires in COVID-19. Data came from immunoSEQ multiplex PCR; TCRdb stores just in-frame clones and leaves some out. Here the sample spans some 300,000 clones, over 75% being singletons. Sequenced sample: PBMCs or T cells enriched from blood (not recorded which). Every receptor here comes from a young woman who had recovered from COVID-19.

The chain is built from TRBV4-1 and TRBJ2-2, with TRBD2 identical over 9 bases. CDR1 is MGHRA, CDR2 YSYEKL, per germline. V lost 4 bases, J lost 3 bases, and 12 bases stayed unmatched. CDR3 length: 18 residues. The CDR3 bases are TGCGCCAGCAGCCTTGGAGGGGCACTAGCGGGTTACACCGGGGAGCTGTTTTTT. Residues: CASSLGGALAGYTGELFF.

The CDR3 is CASSSDRGSYNSPLHF. CDR3 nucleotides: TGTGCCAGCAGCTCGGACAGGGGCTCCTATAATTCACCCCTCCACTTT. The rearrangement links TRBV27 to TRBJ1-6; 9 nucleotides match TRBD1. Looked up from germline, CDR1 is MNHEY and CDR2 is SMNVEV (reference sequence). V gave up 6 bases and J gave up 0 bases; unmatched junction bases: 3. The CDR3 loop spans 16 amino acids.

A few counts support this clone. The chain is built from TRBV30 and TRBJ2-1; 7 bases fit TRBD2. Germline V CDR1 and CDR2: GTSNPN, SVGIG (reference sequence). Trimming removed 2 bases from V and 8 bases from J; junction bases left unmatched: 0. The CDR3 extends over 11 amino acids. DNA for the CDR3: TGTGCCTGGAGTCGGGGGGATGAGCAGTTCTTC. It encodes CAWSRGDEQFF.

The rearrangement links TRBV9 to TRBJ1-5; D gene unclear. CDR1 and CDR2 from the germline V gene are SGDLS and YYNGEE. The CDR3 covers 15 residues. The V and J ends lost 3 bases and 9 bases respectively, with 19 bases between them. The CDR3 region has the DNA TGTGCCAGCAGCGCCCAACCCCACGTCGCCAGGCCCCAGCATTTT. Amino acid sequence: CASSAQPHVARPQHF.

The genes are TRBV5-5 and TRBJ1-2, with D perhaps matching TRBD1 (6 bases). Trimming removed 4 bases from V and 3 bases from J, with 10 bases in between. CDR1 is SGHKS and CDR2 is YYEKEE in the germline V gene (reference sequence). The CDR3 is 13 residues long. CDR3 sequence: CASSQDSYYGYTF. The DNA of the CDR3 is TGTGCCAGCAGCCAGGACAGTTACTATGGCTACACCTTC.

This rearrangement joins TRBV5-4 to TRBJ1-2; 7 nucleotides agree with TRBD1. The CDR3 has 16 amino acids. V was pared by 2 bases and J by 7 bases, with 14 bases of the junction left unmatched. Germline CDR1 and CDR2: SGHNT and YYREEE (reference sequence). CDR3 DNA: TGTGCCAGCAGCTTTGGCGCAGGGGGAAAAGGAGGTGGCTACACCTTC. This codes for CASSFGAGGKGGGYTF. The entire variable domain, with the rest obtained from reference TRBV5-4 and TRBJ1-2, is as follows: ETGVTQSPTHLIKTRGQQVTLRCSSQSGHNTVSWYQQALGQGPQFIFQYYREEENGRGNFPPRFSGLQFPNYSSELNVNALELDDSALYLCASSFGAGGKGGGYTFGSGTRLTVV.

The chain carries TRBV19 and TRBJ2-1; a weak D match, TRBD1 (6 bases). This CDR3 contains 13 residues. The germline gives CDR1 LNHDA, CDR2 SQIVND (reference sequence). V was cut by 5 bases and J by 4 bases, with 9 bases left in between. The chain's CDR3 is CASSLRGYNEQFF. In DNA, the CDR3 is TGTGCCAGTAGTCTTAGGGGGTACAATGAGCAGTTCTTC.

This clone was seen just once. V is TRBV19 and J is TRBJ1-5; TRBD1 aligns across 8 bases. Germline V gives CDR1 LNHDA, CDR2 SQIVND (reference sequence). The CDR3 covers 18 residues. V gave up 6 bases and J gave up 8 bases; unmatched junction bases: 21. For the CDR3, the DNA is TGTGCCAGTAGCCCCGTCCCGGGCCAGGGGGCCCTCAGAGAGCCCCAGCATTTT. This sequence encodes CASSPVPGQGALREPQHF. The complete variable domain, with remaining parts taken from reference TRBV19 and TRBJ1-5, reads DGGITQSPKYLFRKEGQNVTLSCEQNLNHDAMYWYRQDPGQGLRLIYYSQIVNDFQKGDIAEGYSVSREKKESFPLTVTSAQKNPTAFYLCASSPVPGQGALREPQHFGDGTRLSIL.

The CDR3 nucleotides are TGTGCCTGGAGTGTACTGAGGGGGAGCTCCTACAATGAGCAGTTCTTC. Translation: CAWSVLRGSSYNEQFF. The chain couples TRBV30 to TRBJ2-1; weak D call: TRBD1 (6 bases). The CDR3 consists of 16 residues. With 0 bases removed from V and 0 bases from J, the gap between germline ends came to 12 bases. Germline lookup yields CDR1 GTSNPN and CDR2 SVGIG (reference sequence).

V and J are TRBV25-1 and TRBJ1-6, with D possibly being TRBD1 (5 bases). The CDR3 has 17 residues. Looked up from germline, CDR1 is MGHDK and CDR2 is SYGVNS. V was pared by 2 bases and J by 7 bases, with 18 bases between. The CDR3 is CASSEGLTDGSNSPLHF. In DNA, the CDR3 is TGTGCCAGCAGTGAAGGTTTGACAGATGGTTCCAATTCACCCCTCCACTTT. The variable domain in full, completed from reference TRBV25-1 and TRBJ1-6, reads EADIYQTPRYLVIGTGKKITLECSQTMGHDKMYWYQQDPGMELHLIHYSYGVNSTEKGDLSSESTVSRIRTEHFPLTLESARPSHTSQYLCASSEGLTDGSNSPLHFGNGTRLTVT.

The chain combines TRBV7-9 with TRBJ1-6; 8 bases are a match to TRBD1. CDR3 length: 16 residues. V gave up 4 bases and J gave up 10 bases; unmatched junction bases: 12. From germline, CDR1 is SEHNR and CDR2 FQNEAQ (reference sequence). CDR3 nucleotide sequence: TGTGCCAGCAGCTCATTGACGACAGGGGCAAACTCACCCCTCCACTTT. It codes for CASSSLTTGANSPLHF.

CDR3 bases: TGTGCCAGCAGTTTAGGGGGACAACCTAACACTGAAGCTTTCTTT. This translates into CASSLGGQPNTEAFF. The V gene is TRBV27, the J gene TRBJ1-1; a possible D gene is TRBD1 (6 bases). The V and J ends lost 2 bases and 2 bases respectively, with 12 bases between them. The CDR3 has 15 amino acids. CDR1 MNHEY and CDR2 SMNVEV come from the germline V gene (reference sequence).

The rearrangement links TRBV11-2 to TRBJ2-7; D not resolved. V dropped 3 bases and J dropped 7 bases, with 16 bases sitting between them. CDR1 is SGHAT, CDR2 FQNNGV, per germline. This CDR3 is 14 amino acids long. The CDR3 loop is CASSFPPEAREQYF. In DNA form, the CDR3 reads TGTGCCAGCAGCTTCCCCCCGGAAGCGCGGGAGCAGTACTTC.

The V and J genes are TRBV27 and TRBJ2-7; perhaps TRBD2 as D (6 bases). With 5 bases removed from V and 2 bases from J, the gap between germline ends came to 16 bases. The V gene's germline CDR1 is MNHEY and CDR2 SMNVEV (reference sequence). This CDR3 comprises 15 residues. This CDR3 is CASSPVGLKTYEQYF. The DNA of the CDR3 is TGTGCCAGCAGTCCCGTCGGACTAAAGACCTACGAGCAGTACTTC.

The chain joins TRBV12-3 or TRBV12-4 to TRBJ2-7; TRBD1 might be the D (6 bases). The CDR3 covers 12 residues. Between the trimmed V and J ends, which lost 5 bases and 6 bases, there was a span of 11 bases. The CDR3 coding sequence is TGTGCCAGCAGTCCGAGGGGGATCGAGCAGTACTTC. Translated, it gives CASSPRGIEQYF.

The rearrangement joins TRBV3-1 (or the pseudogene TRBV3-2) to TRBJ1-5; 9 bases map to TRBD1. The junction had 6 bases not matched to a gene; V was cut back by 6 bases and J by 3 bases. Germline values: CDR1 LGHDT, CDR2 YNNKEL (reference sequence). This CDR3 is built from 15 residues. The CDR3, as DNA: TGTGCCAGCAGTCGACAGGGGGTTGACAATCAGCCCCAGCATTTT. Protein sequence: CASSRQGVDNQPQHF.

This clone was observed a few times. This sequence joins TRBV6-5 and TRBJ2-1, with TRBD1 as a possible D gene (5 bases). The germline gives CDR1 MNHEY, CDR2 SVGAGI. V was cut by 4 bases and J by 8 bases, with 15 bases left in between. The CDR3 has 14 amino acids. The CDR3 loop is CASSFLGVRDEQFF. The CDR3 DNA reads TGTGCCAGCAGTTTCCTAGGGGTAAGGGATGAGCAGTTCTTC.

The rearrangement uses TRBV15 and TRBJ1-4, with D possibly TRBD1 on 6 matching bases. Germline V lookup: CDR1 LNHNV, CDR2 YYDKDF (reference sequence). The CDR3 consists of 16 residues. Trimming shortened V by 5 bases and J by 9 bases, and 22 bases separated the two germline ends. In nucleotides, the CDR3 is TGTGCCACCAGCCGATTAACCACAGGGTTTTGGAAAAAACTGTTTTTT. It is translated as CATSRLTTGFWKKLFF.

The rearrangement uses TRBV19 and TRBJ2-2; 9 bases agree with TRBD2. The CDR3 extends over 14 amino acids. V was pared by 9 bases and J by 3 bases, with 5 bases of the junction left unmatched. Per the germline V gene, CDR1 is LNHDA and CDR2 is SQIVND (reference sequence). The CDR3 reads CASELAGDTGELFF. CDR3 nucleotide sequence: TGTGCCAGCGAGTTAGCGGGGGACACCGGGGAGCTGTTTTTT. Using reference TRBV19 and TRBJ2-2 for the parts outside the CDR3, the full variable domain is DGGITQSPKYLFRKEGQNVTLSCEQNLNHDAMYWYRQDPGQGLRLIYYSQIVNDFQKGDIAEGYSVSREKKESFPLTVTSAQKNPTAFYLCASELAGDTGELFFGEGSRLTVL.

V gene TRBV12-2 combines with J gene TRBJ2-7; the tabulated D call, TRBD2, remains unverified against the DNA. TRBV12-2 is designated a pseudogene. This CDR3 is 16 amino acids long. CDR3 sequence: CASRFWLAGGPYEQYF. In DNA, the CDR3 is TGTGCAAGTCGCTTTTGGTTAGCGGGAGGTCCCTACGAGCAGTACTTC.

The chain carries TRBV20-1 and TRBJ2-4, with TRBD2 matching 15 bases. The CDR3 totals 15 residues. V gave up 3 bases and J gave up 9 bases; unmatched junction bases: 6. Germline V gene sequence: CDR1 DFQATT, CDR2 SNEGSKA (reference sequence). CDR3: CSASRTSGRASIQYF. CDR3 in DNA: TGCAGTGCTAGTCGGACTAGCGGGAGGGCGAGCATTCAGTACTTC.

The chain joins TRBV4-1 to TRBJ2-2; TRBD2 matches at 8 bases. V gave up 2 bases and J gave up 4 bases; unmatched junction bases: 12. Germline CDR1 is MGHRA and CDR2 is YSYEKL. The length of the CDR3 is 18 residues. This CDR3 is CASSQNLGRLAGTGELFF. The CDR3 coding sequence is TGCGCCAGCAGCCAAAACCTCGGCCGGCTAGCGGGCACCGGGGAGCTGTTTTTT.

This chain connects TRBV24-1 to TRBJ1-2; no firm D call. Germline V gives CDR1 KGHDR, CDR2 SFDVKD. V lost 9 bases, J lost 6 bases, and 13 bases lay in between. There are 12 residues in the CDR3. The CDR3 DNA follows: TGTGCCACCCCCCAGCGGAGGCATGGCTACACCTTC. Translation: CATPQRRHGYTF.

The gene calls are TRBV6-5 and TRBJ1-1; no reliable D call. The CDR3 extends over 12 amino acids. V was clipped by 2 bases and J by 7 bases, with 8 bases between them. Germline CDR1 reads MNHEY; CDR2 reads SVGAGI. In DNA, the CDR3 is TGTGCCAGCAGTTACAGACCGGGTGAAGCTTTCTTT. It codes for CASSYRPGEAFF.

The chain recombines TRBV5-4 with TRBJ2-3; possibly TRBD1 for D (5 bases). Trimming stripped 3 bases from V and 5 bases from J, with 13 bases between. CDR1 is SGHNT, CDR2 YYREEE, per germline (reference sequence). The CDR3 sequence is 14 residues long. CDR3 DNA: TGTGCCAGCAGCTCCAGGGCCTCCGGAGATACGCAGTATTTT. Translating gives CASSSRASGDTQYF.

This chain connects TRBV7-3 to TRBJ2-1; 9 nucleotides align to TRBD2. Germline V lookup: CDR1 SGHTA, CDR2 FQGTGA. Trimming removed 4 bases from V and 4 bases from J; junction bases left unmatched: 2. The CDR3 contains 14 residues. This CDR3 reads CASSSSGAYNEQFF. The CDR3 nucleotides are TGTGCCAGCAGCTCTAGCGGGGCATACAATGAGCAGTTCTTC.

This sequence joins TRBV5-1 and TRBJ2-3; a weak D match, TRBD2 (5 bases). CDR3 length: 14 amino acids. The ends were cut back, 5 bases at V and 4 bases at J, with 14 bases in the middle. The V gene's germline CDR1 is SGHRS and CDR2 YFSETQ. The CDR3 protein is CASSKSGRPDTQYF. The CDR3 coding sequence is TGCGCCAGCAGTAAAAGCGGTCGCCCAGATACGCAGTATTTT.

The chain couples TRBV5-8 to TRBJ2-3, with TRBD1 identical over 8 bases. V was pared by 0 bases and J by 2 bases, with 2 bases of the junction left unmatched. CDR1 is SGHTS and CDR2 is YDEGEE in the germline V gene. The CDR3 runs 15 residues. The CDR3 sequence: CASSLGQGFTDTQYF. CDR3 in DNA: TGTGCCAGCAGCTTGGGACAGGGGTTCACAGATACGCAGTATTTT.

The rearrangement joins TRBV29-1 to TRBJ1-4; D perhaps matches TRBD1 (6 bases). The V and J ends lost 4 bases and 4 bases respectively, with 13 bases between them. The V gene's germline CDR1 is SQVTM and CDR2 ANQGSEA. This CDR3 contains 14 residues. The CDR3, as DNA: TGCAGCGTTGGAACAAGGGGGTTTAATGAAAAACTGTTTTTT. The encoded protein is CSVGTRGFNEKLFF.